A single sample is the source of the 24 T cell receptor beta chains below, sequenced in a study of graft-versus-host responses after intestinal transplantation. Libraries were prepared by immunoSEQ multiplex PCR; TCRdb keeps only in-frame clonotypes and omits some of them. The data contain about 45,000 clones, more than 85% of them singletons. The sample consisted of PBMCs, taken 524 days after transplant. These receptors originate from a human patient who received an intestinal transplant, so some T cells may come from the graft donor.

J is TRBJ2-7 and V is TRBV19, with 11 positions matching TRBD2. The CDR3 extends over 13 amino acids. Germline CDR1 and CDR2: LNHDA and SQIVND (reference sequence). The junction had 2 bases not matched to a gene; V was cut back by 3 bases and J by 7 bases. CDR3 nucleotides: TGTGCCAGTAGTATTAGACTAGCGGGGGAGCAGTACTTC. As protein: CASSIRLAGEQYF.

The count of this clone is one. The V and J genes are TRBV7-2 and TRBJ2-1; 7 bases are a match to TRBD2. The CDR3 loop spans 14 amino acids. J gave up 8 bases and V 7 bases, and 11 bases lay outside the gene matches. The germline CDR1 and CDR2 sequences are SGHTA and FQGNSA. The DNA of the CDR3 is TGTGCCAGCAAATCCCTAGCGGAGGGGCATGAGCAGTTCTTC. It specifies CASKSLAEGHEQFF.

This rearrangement joins TRBV5-1 to TRBJ2-5; possibly TRBD1 for D (6 bases). Germline V gene data show CDR1 as SGHRS and CDR2 as YFSETQ. The V gene lost 0 bases and the J gene lost 0 bases, with 15 bases spanning the gap. The CDR3 has 17 residues. Here the CDR3 reads CASSLVGTGSNQETQYF. The DNA for the CDR3 is TGCGCCAGCAGCTTGGTGGGTACAGGGTCGAACCAAGAGACCCAGTACTTC.

The J gene is TRBJ2-7, the V gene TRBV6-6; D is ambiguous. CDR1 is MNHNY and CDR2 is SVGAGI in the germline V gene (reference sequence). This CDR3 region has 15 residues. The V gene lost 7 bases and the J gene lost 4 bases, with 20 bases spanning the gap. The CDR3 DNA follows: TGTGCCAGCACGGATGGAGTGGCAGGTCGGTACGAGCAGTACTTC. This encodes CASTDGVAGRYEQYF.

The chain employs TRBV19 and TRBJ1-5, with D hard to call. CDR3 length: 15 amino acids. Germline V gene sequence: CDR1 LNHDA, CDR2 SQIVND (reference sequence). Trimming removed 2 bases from V and 2 bases from J, with 10 bases in between. The CDR3 DNA is TGTGCCAGTAGTATATGGGTCTCGGGCAATCAGCCCCAGCATTTT. It encodes CASSIWVSGNQPQHF.

This clone was detected a few times. The chain has TRBV6-5 and TRBJ1-3; no reliable D call. The V gene lost 0 bases and the J gene lost 8 bases, with 11 bases spanning the gap. The germline CDR1 and CDR2 sequences are MNHEY and SVGAGI. The CDR3 is made up of 14 amino acids. CDR3 region: CASSYSEATDTIYF. CDR3 sequence (DNA): TGTGCCAGCAGTTACTCGGAGGCCACCGACACCATATATTTT.

The V call is TRBV2, the J call TRBJ1-4; D not certain. V lost 8 bases and J 6 bases, leaving 16 bases between the germline ends. Germline V gene data show CDR1 as SNHLY and CDR2 as FYNNEI. The CDR3 totals 14 residues. Here the CDR3 reads CASWSHPQDEKLFF. The CDR3 coding sequence is TGTGCCAGCTGGAGCCACCCACAAGATGAAAAACTGTTTTTT.

The V call is TRBV5-1, the J call TRBJ2-5, with D hard to call. CDR1 is SGHRS and CDR2 is YFSETQ in the germline V gene. V was clipped by 4 bases and J by 2 bases, with 12 bases between them. This CDR3 comprises 14 residues. CDR3: CASSPSELQETQYF. As DNA, the CDR3 is TGCGCCAGCAGCCCCTCTGAGCTTCAAGAGACCCAGTACTTC. The entire variable domain, with the rest obtained from reference TRBV5-1 and TRBJ2-5, is as follows: KAGVTQTPRYLIKTRGQQVTLSCSPISGHRSVSWYQQTPGQGLQFLFEYFSETQRNKGNFPGRFSGRQFSNSRSEMNVSTLELGDSALYLCASSPSELQETQYFGPGTRLLVL.

This clone was detected once. The chain combines TRBV5-5 with TRBJ2-5, with TRBD1 identical over 10 bases. CDR3 size: 17 residues. Germline V gives CDR1 SGHKS, CDR2 YYEKEE (reference sequence). The V gene end was trimmed by 4 bases and the J gene end by 0 bases; junction bases not matched to a gene: 9. As DNA, the CDR3 is TGTGCCAGCAGCCCTAAAGGACAGGGGGTGTACCAAGAGACCCAGTACTTC. As protein: CASSPKGQGVYQETQYF.

The chain combines TRBV6-1 with TRBJ2-5, with 7 bases identical to TRBD1. The J call may be incorrect, as the DNA end agrees better with TRBJ2-7. The length of the CDR3 is 13 residues. Germline CDR1 is MNHNS and CDR2 is SASEGT. DNA of the CDR3: TGTGCCAGCAGTTCCACGGGACAGTACGAGCAGTACTTC. Its translation is CASSSTGQYEQYF.

V and J are TRBV7-9 and TRBJ2-3; 8 bases align to TRBD2. Trimming cost V 6 bases and J 3 bases; bases outside gene matches: 5. Germline-derived CDR1 and CDR2 are SEHNR and FQNEAQ (reference sequence). The CDR3 is made up of 14 amino acids. The chain's CDR3 is CASSPGLETDTQYF. In nucleotides, the CDR3 is TGTGCCAGCAGTCCGGGACTAGAAACAGATACGCAGTATTTT.

V gene TRBV6-4 combines with J gene TRBJ2-2; 9 bases match TRBD1. Unmatched junction bases numbered 1, after V lost 4 bases and J lost 1 base. The germline gives CDR1 MRHNA, CDR2 SNTAGT. The CDR3 totals 15 residues. For the CDR3, the DNA is TGTGCCAGCAGTGCGACAGGGGGGAACACCGGGGAGCTGTTTTTT. Protein sequence: CASSATGGNTGELFF.

This chain links TRBV5-1 with TRBJ2-1; 16 positions agree with TRBD2. Germline loops: CDR1 SGHRS, CDR2 YFSETQ. The V and J ends lost 3 bases and 5 bases, in that order; junction bases with no gene match: 2. The CDR3 has 16 amino acids. The CDR3 protein is CASSWGLAGGNNEQFF. CDR3 nucleotide sequence: TGCGCCAGCAGCTGGGGACTAGCGGGAGGGAACAATGAGCAGTTCTTC.

The CDR3 DNA reads as TGTGCCAGCAGCCCAGGACAGGGGAGGTTGTGGTTTTTT. Its protein is CASSPGQGRLWFF. This chain joins TRBV7-4 and TRBJ1-4, with 9 bases that match TRBD1. CDR1 is SGHVT, CDR2 SQSDAQ, per germline. The CDR3 covers 13 residues. Trimming took 5 bases from V and 16 from J; bases not matched to a gene: 11.

CDR3 sequence: CASSIWGNQPQHF. CDR3 bases: TGTGCCAGCTCAATTTGGGGCAATCAGCCCCAGCATTTT. This sequence joins TRBV18 and TRBJ1-5; no reliable D call. Trimming removed 5 bases at V and 2 bases at J, with 7 bases between. The germline V gene has CDR1 KGHSH and CDR2 LQKENI. CDR3 length: 13 amino acids. Full variable domain (rest looked up from reference TRBV18 and TRBJ1-5): NAGVMQNPRHLVRRRGQEARLRCSPMKGHSHVYWYRQLPEEGLKFMVYLQKENIIDESGMPKERFSAEFPKEGPSILRIQQVVRGDSAAYFCASSIWGNQPQHFGDGTRLSIL.

The gene calls are TRBV7-3 and TRBJ1-1; 9 bases agree with TRBD1. V gave up 1 base and J gave up 4 bases; unmatched junction bases: 10. The CDR3 length is 17 residues. CDR1 SGHTA and CDR2 FQGTGA come from the germline V gene. The CDR3 protein is CASSLRGQGIGGTEAFF. The CDR3 nucleotides read TGTGCCAGCAGCTTAAGAGGACAGGGGATCGGCGGCACTGAAGCTTTCTTT.

The genes are TRBV28 and TRBJ2-1; D perhaps matches TRBD2 (6 bases). The germline V and J ends were trimmed by 9 bases and 0 bases, with 12 bases remaining between them. CDR3 length equals 14 residues. CDR1 MDHEN and CDR2 SYDVKM come from the germline V gene. The CDR3 region is CASRIGSSYNEQFF. DNA for the CDR3: TGTGCCAGTCGAATCGGGAGCTCCTACAATGAGCAGTTCTTC.

The CDR3 nucleotides read TGTGCCAGCAGTGGGGGGACAGTCTCTGGAAACACCATATATTTT. Protein sequence: CASSGGTVSGNTIYF. The J gene is TRBJ1-3, the V gene TRBV6-1, with 7 bases fitting TRBD1. The CDR3 has 15 amino acids. J lost 0 bases, V lost 4 bases, and 3 bases had no gene match. Germline loops: CDR1 MNHNS, CDR2 SASEGT.

V is TRBV2 and J is TRBJ2-7, with 9 bases fitting TRBD2. The ends lost 9 bases at V and 1 base at J; junction bases unmatched: 10. The CDR3 spans 15 residues. Germline V lookup: CDR1 SNHLY, CDR2 FYNNEI. The CDR3 nucleotides are TGTGCCAGAGGGTCTGGCGGGAGGGGATCCTACGAGCAGTACTTC. This encodes CARGSGGRGSYEQYF.

This clone was detected only once. V and J are TRBV7-9 and TRBJ1-1, with D unclear. The V gene lost 0 bases and the J gene lost 4 bases, with 6 bases spanning the gap. The CDR3 is 13 residues long. The germline gives CDR1 SEHNR, CDR2 FQNEAQ (reference sequence). CDR3 residues: CASSLAASTEAFF. The DNA of the CDR3 is TGTGCCAGCAGCTTAGCAGCCTCCACTGAAGCTTTCTTT. The full variable domain, rest sourced from reference TRBV7-9 and TRBJ1-1, is DTGVSQNPRHKITKRGQNVTFRCDPISEHNRLYWYRQTLGQGPEFLTYFQNEAQLEKSRLLSDRFSAERPKGSFSTLEIQRTEQGDSAMYLCASSLAASTEAFFGQGTRLTVV.

V is TRBV11-1 and J is TRBJ2-7, with TRBD1 as a possible D gene (5 bases). The V gene lost 1 base and the J gene lost 0 bases, with 13 bases spanning the gap. This CDR3 region has 16 residues. The germline gives CDR1 SGHAT, CDR2 FQDESV (reference sequence). The CDR3 DNA sequence: TGTGCCAGCAGCTTAGGTCAGGGTAGTTACTCCTACGAGCAGTACTTC. Its translation: CASSLGQGSYSYEQYF.

The CDR3 sequence is CASSPGQGDTEAFF. The CDR3 coding sequence is TGTGCCAGTAGTCCGGGACAGGGTGACACTGAAGCTTTCTTT. This sequence joins TRBV19 and TRBJ1-1; the match to TRBD1 covers 9 bases. V lost 5 bases and J lost 3; bases outside the gene matches: 4. Germline CDR1 and CDR2: LNHDA and SQIVND (reference sequence). This CDR3 is built from 14 residues. Complete variable domain (other parts from reference TRBV19 and TRBJ1-1): DGGITQSPKYLFRKEGQNVTLSCEQNLNHDAMYWYRQDPGQGLRLIYYSQIVNDFQKGDIAEGYSVSREKKESFPLTVTSAQKNPTAFYLCASSPGQGDTEAFFGQGTRLTVV.

This chain connects TRBV7-3 to TRBJ2-7, with a possible D match to TRBD2 (5 bases). CDR3 length: 18 amino acids. V lost 7 bases to trimming and J lost 5 bases, with 30 bases between them. Germline V gene data show CDR1 as SGHTA and CDR2 as FQGTGA. As DNA, the CDR3 is TGTGCCAGCATCCAAGGGATACGGACTCACCAACTGGCGGACGAGCAGTACTTC. It specifies CASIQGIRTHQLADEQYF.

The chain recombines TRBV10-3 with TRBJ2-7, with TRBD1 identical over 9 bases. The ends lost 6 bases at V and 2 bases at J; junction bases unmatched: 5. Germline V CDR1 and CDR2: ENHRY, SYGVKD. CDR3 size: 14 residues. The CDR3 region has the DNA TGTGCCATCAGCCGGACAGGGGTCGCCTACGAGCAGTACTTC. It translates to CAISRTGVAYEQYF.